One sample yielded the 23 T cell receptor beta chains listed below, sequenced in a study of glioma-infiltrating T cells after dendritic cell vaccination. TCRdb's copy holds only in-frame clones and misses some; the assay was immunoSEQ multiplex PCR. The sample contains tens of thousands of clones, 80% to 90% of which appear only once. This specimen consisted of blood, obtained before dendritic cell vaccination. All receptors come from a human donor with glioblastoma.

The CDR3 DNA sequence: TGTGCCACCAGCCCCTCGCGAGTGAACACTGAAGCTTTCTTT. Amino acids: CATSPSRVNTEAFF. The chain combines TRBV15 with TRBJ1-1; no definite D call. Germline-derived CDR1 and CDR2 are LNHNV and YYDKDF (reference sequence). CDR3 size: 14 residues. Trimming pared 5 bases from V and 0 bases from J, leaving 10 bases between.

This chain joins TRBV2 and TRBJ2-1; TRBD2 matches at 8 bases. V trimming: 8 bases; J trimming: 6 bases; junction bases outside the gene matches: 9. The CDR3 length is 14 residues. CDR1 SNHLY and CDR2 FYNNEI come from the germline V gene. CDR3 coding DNA: TGTGCCAGCGCCGGGACTAGGCCGTCCAATGAGCAGTTCTTC. This encodes CASAGTRPSNEQFF. Using reference TRBV2 and TRBJ2-1 for the parts outside the CDR3, the full variable domain is EPEVTQTPSHQVTQMGQEVILRCVPISNHLYFYWYRQILGQKVEFLVSFYNNEISEKSEIFDDQFSVERPDGSNFTLKIRSTKLEDSAMYFCASAGTRPSNEQFFGPGTRLTVL.

V gene TRBV11-2 combines with J gene TRBJ1-1; no clear D gene. V was cut by 1 base and J by 1 base, with 4 bases left in between. Germline lookup yields CDR1 SGHAT and CDR2 FQNNGV. CDR3 length: 13 amino acids. The CDR3 DNA reads TGTGCCAGCAGCTTAGGAGGGAACACTGAAGCTTTCTTT. The encoded protein is CASSLGGNTEAFF.

The chain uses TRBV7-2 and TRBJ2-7; 7 bases line up with TRBD1. The CDR3 is 13 residues long. The V gene's germline CDR1 is SGHTA and CDR2 FQGNSA. Trimming removed 4 bases from V and 6 bases from J; junction bases left unmatched: 6. This chain's CDR3 is CASSSYRGPEQYF. Here the CDR3 DNA reads TGTGCCAGCAGCTCGTACAGGGGCCCCGAGCAGTACTTC.

The chain couples TRBV7-9 to TRBJ2-7, with 7 bases lining up with TRBD1. The ends lost 6 bases at V and 5 bases at J; junction bases unmatched: 7. Germline-derived CDR1 and CDR2 are SEHNR and FQNEAQ (reference sequence). The CDR3 loop spans 13 amino acids. CDR3 region: CASSLKQGNEQYF. CDR3 nucleotides: TGTGCCAGCAGTTTGAAACAGGGGAACGAGCAGTACTTC.

The V gene is TRBV5-5, the J gene TRBJ2-7; weak D call: TRBD1 (5 bases). This CDR3 has 15 amino acids. The ends were cut back, 4 bases at V and 2 bases at J, with 16 bases in the middle. Germline V gene lookup returns CDR1 SGHKS and CDR2 YYEKEE (reference sequence). This chain's CDR3 is CASSLAWTSPYEQYF. In DNA, the CDR3 is TGTGCCAGCAGCCTCGCTTGGACAAGCCCCTACGAGCAGTACTTC.

The rearrangement joins TRBV5-4 to TRBJ2-1; TRBD2 agrees at 13 bases. V trimming: 4 bases; J trimming: 12 bases; junction bases outside the gene matches: 10. The CDR3 spans 15 residues. CDR1 and CDR2 (germline): SGHNT, YYREEE (reference sequence). CDR3 sequence reads: CASSEGTSGILRQFF. CDR3 coding DNA: TGTGCCAGCAGCGAGGGGACTAGCGGGATATTGCGGCAGTTCTTC.

V gene TRBV7-3 combines with J gene TRBJ1-4, with 8 positions matching TRBD1. Germline-derived CDR1 and CDR2 are SGHTA and FQGTGA. This CDR3 has 19 amino acids. Trimming at V came to 5 bases and at J to 3 bases, leaving 17 bases not matched to a gene. The CDR3 loop reads CASSRHSERQGTSNEKLFF. The CDR3 nucleotides are TGTGCCAGCAGCCGACATTCCGAAAGACAGGGGACCTCTAATGAAAAACTGTTTTTT.

This rearrangement joins TRBV7-6 to TRBJ2-5, with 7 bases lining up with TRBD2. The length of the CDR3 is 14 residues. Trimming cost V 5 bases and J 1 base; bases outside gene matches: 4. Germline V gene sequence: CDR1 SGHVS, CDR2 FNYEAQ. The CDR3 coding sequence is TGTGCCAGCAGCCATTCGGGGGGCCAAGAGACCCAGTACTTC. Amino acid sequence: CASSHSGGQETQYF.

The V call is TRBV6-5, the J call TRBJ1-5; D is perhaps TRBD1 (5 bases). V dropped 6 bases and J dropped 2 bases, with 11 bases sitting between them. Germline lookup yields CDR1 MNHEY and CDR2 SVGAGI. This CDR3 has 14 amino acids. Written as DNA, the CDR3 is TGTGCCAGCAGGGGGGGGGTTGGCAATCAGCCCCAGCATTTT. It translates to CASRGGVGNQPQHF.

J is TRBJ2-3 and V is TRBV5-1; possibly TRBD1 for D (5 bases). This CDR3 is built from 16 residues. Germline V gene data show CDR1 as SGHRS and CDR2 as YFSETQ. The V end lost 4 bases, the J end lost 1 base, and 16 bases lay between the germline ends. The CDR3 DNA sequence: TGCGCCAGCAGCCCAACGGACACGGGCCGCACAGATACGCAGTATTTT. This sequence encodes CASSPTDTGRTDTQYF.

The chain has TRBV6-1 and TRBJ2-7, with D possibly TRBD2 on 6 matching bases. This CDR3 has 13 amino acids. The germline V and J ends were trimmed by 1 base and 9 bases, with 13 bases remaining between them. Germline V CDR1 and CDR2: MNHNS, SASEGT. The CDR3: CASSEVWGERQYF. The DNA for the CDR3 is TGTGCCAGCAGTGAAGTCTGGGGGGAGCGGCAGTACTTC.

Concerning this clone itself: A read error may account for a junction end that differs from germline. The rearrangement joins TRBV20-1 to TRBJ1-2, with 8 nucleotides matching TRBD1. In germline, CDR1 is DFQATT, CDR2 SNEGSKA (reference sequence). The CDR3 totals 10 residues. The CDR3 DNA reads TGCAGTGCTAGAGAATTGGGACAGGCCTTC. Translated: CSARELGQAF.

This clone appeared once. The chain carries TRBV9 and TRBJ2-5; D might be TRBD1 (6 bases). Trimming took 3 bases from V and 4 from J, leaving 13 bases between them. CDR3 length: 14 amino acids. CDR1 SGDLS and CDR2 YYNGEE come from the germline V gene. The CDR3 DNA reads as TGTGCCAGCAGCGGAGGGGGTGATGGAGAGACCCAGTACTTC. Translated, it gives CASSGGGDGETQYF. Supplemented by reference TRBV9 and TRBJ2-5, the full variable domain reads DSGVTQTPKHLITATGQRVTLRCSPRSGDLSVYWYQQSLDQGLQFLIQYYNGEERAKGNILERFSAQQFPDLHSELNLSSLELGDSALYFCASSGGGDGETQYFGPGTRLLVL.

This clone was recorded many times. This chain links TRBV7-8 with TRBJ1-4; 7 bases map to TRBD1. CDR1 and CDR2 (germline): SGHVS, FQNEAQ. Trimming cost V 3 bases and J 5 bases; bases outside gene matches: 6. The CDR3 extends over 15 amino acids. CDR3: CASSFTGVRNEKLFF. In DNA, the CDR3 is TGTGCCAGCAGCTTCACAGGGGTTAGGAATGAAAAACTGTTTTTT.

The chain employs TRBV30 and TRBJ2-7; 9 positions match TRBD1. This CDR3 contains 14 residues. Unmatched junction bases numbered 8, after V lost 2 bases and J lost 6 bases. The V gene's germline CDR1 is GTSNPN and CDR2 SVGIG (reference sequence). In nucleotides, the CDR3 is TGTGCCTGGAGTCCCGGGACAGGGTCACGCGAGCAGTACTTC. It specifies CAWSPGTGSREQYF.

The chain is built from TRBV5-1 and TRBJ1-1, with 7 positions matching TRBD1. The germline CDR1 and CDR2 sequences are SGHRS and YFSETQ. Germline trimming cut 0 bases from V and 3 bases from J; bases unmatched to any gene: 2. CDR3 size: 14 residues. CDR3 protein: CASSLGTGDTEAFF. CDR3 sequence (DNA): TGCGCCAGCAGCTTGGGAACAGGGGACACTGAAGCTTTCTTT.

The gene calls are TRBV2 and TRBJ2-2; 7 nucleotides line up with TRBD2. The CDR3 is 15 amino acids. V lost 7 bases, J lost 6 bases, and 11 bases stayed unmatched. Germline V lookup: CDR1 SNHLY, CDR2 FYNNEI. The CDR3 DNA sequence: TGTGCCAGCAATTATGGCCAGGGAGGGTCCGGGGAGCTGTTTTTT. This encodes CASNYGQGGSGELFF.

This rearrangement joins TRBV6-5 to TRBJ1-1, with 10 bases identical to TRBD1. CDR3 size: 16 residues. Germline loops: CDR1 MNHEY, CDR2 SVGAGI. Germline trimming cut 2 bases from V and 5 bases from J; bases unmatched to any gene: 8. This chain's CDR3 is CASSYGGQGFGTEAFF. DNA for the CDR3: TGTGCCAGCAGTTACGGGGGACAGGGGTTTGGAACTGAAGCTTTCTTT.

The V gene is TRBV13, the J gene TRBJ1-1; 9 nucleotides align to TRBD1. The CDR3 loop spans 14 amino acids. With 5 bases clipped from V and 3 bases from J, the junction kept 4 bases outside the gene matches. The V gene's germline CDR1 is PRHDT and CDR2 FYEKMQ (reference sequence). The CDR3 reads CASSSRDRDTEAFF. As DNA, the CDR3 is TGTGCCAGCAGCAGCCGGGACAGGGACACTGAAGCTTTCTTT.

This sequence joins TRBV5-6 and TRBJ2-2, with 10 bases matching TRBD1. CDR1 is SGHDT and CDR2 is YYEEEE in the germline V gene. The V segment lost 3 bases and the J segment 1 base; nucleotides outside the gene matches: 3. This CDR3 is built from 16 residues. The CDR3 protein is CASSSGTGVNTGELFF. CDR3 sequence (DNA): TGTGCCAGCAGCTCCGGGACAGGGGTGAACACCGGGGAGCTGTTTTTT.

This clone was observed a few times. This chain uses TRBV9 with TRBJ2-3, with a weak D call TRBD2 (5 bases). The CDR3 loop spans 14 amino acids. The germline V gene encodes CDR1 SGDLS and CDR2 YYNGEE. V shed 2 bases and J shed 0 bases, with 7 bases lying between them. The CDR3 protein is CASSVRGSTDTQYF. The DNA for the CDR3 is TGTGCCAGCAGCGTTCGCGGGAGCACAGATACGCAGTATTTT.

V and J are TRBV6-6 and TRBJ2-5; D may be TRBD2 (5 bases). This CDR3 comprises 15 residues. Germline values: CDR1 MNHNY, CDR2 SVGAGI (reference sequence). The germline V and J ends were trimmed by 0 bases and 3 bases, with 11 bases remaining between them. The CDR3 nucleotides are TGTGCCAGCAGTTACTCGATAACAGCGGAAGAGACCCAGTACTTC. Protein product: CASSYSITAEETQYF.